Shown below are 3 T cell receptor beta chains from a single sample sequenced in a study of blood T cell repertoires in COVID-19. Method: immunoSEQ multiplex PCR; TCRdb's copy keeps in-frame clones and lacks some. The top ten clones hold 1% to 1.5% of a sample with approximately 300,000 clones, more than 70% of them seen once. The specimen was peripheral blood. The receptors here all came from a woman aged 45-65 years with acute or convalescent COVID-19.

Only one count was recorded for this clone. The rearrangement uses TRBV14 and TRBJ1-4; 7 bases map to TRBD1. Germline V gives CDR1 SGHDN, CDR2 FVKESK. The V and J ends lost 4 bases and 8 bases, in that order; junction bases with no gene match: 10. CDR3 length: 15 amino acids. The DNA of the CDR3 is TGTGCCAGCAGCCCGATCACAGGGGTTTCGGAAAAACTGTTTTTT. The encoded protein is CASSPITGVSEKLFF. Looking up the rest from reference TRBV14 and TRBJ1-4 gives the full variable domain: EAGVTQFPSHSVIEKGQTVTLRCDPISGHDNLYWYRRVMGKEIKFLLHFVKESKQDESGMPNNRFLAERTGGTYSTLKVQPAELEDSGVYFCASSPITGVSEKLFFGSGTQLSVL.

V gene TRBV12-3 or TRBV12-4 combines with J gene TRBJ1-1; the D is unclear. V lost 3 bases to trimming and J lost 4 bases, with 9 bases between them. The CDR3 contains 13 residues. The CDR3, as DNA: TGTGCCAGCAGTTTCACAACGGGCACTGAAGCTTTCTTT. It encodes CASSFTTGTEAFF.

This chain joins TRBV7-8 and TRBJ1-3; D might be TRBD1 (5 bases). The V gene lost 5 bases and the J gene lost 7 bases, with 9 bases spanning the gap. The CDR3 is made up of 12 amino acids. Per germline, CDR1 SGHVS and CDR2 FQNEAQ. CDR3 residues: CASSPPGNTIYF. DNA for the CDR3: TGTGCCAGCAGCCCCCCAGGGAACACCATATATTTT.